Listed here are 25 T cell receptor beta chains from one sample, sequenced in a study of shared T cell receptors in the human thymus. Clones were sequenced by immunoSEQ multiplex PCR, and TCRdb holds only the in-frame ones, with some missing. Counted here are about 660,000 clones, 88% occurring once; the ten biggest clones make up about 0.01%. The same specimen was also included in a second study, on human thymus T cells.

The sample taken for sequencing was thymocytes. Receptors were obtained from a boy under three years old with a congenital heart defect.

The chain uses TRBV29-1 and TRBJ1-2, with a possible D match to TRBD1 (6 bases). V lost 8 bases and J lost 8, with 18 bases in between. Germline values: CDR1 SQVTM, CDR2 ANQGSEA. The CDR3 loop spans 12 amino acids. Here the CDR3 DNA reads TGCAGCCAGGGTTGGTCAGGGGACGGCTACACCTTC. Its translation: CSQGWSGDGYTF.

This CDR3 is CASTKDRGIREHASGQYF. The CDR3 DNA sequence: TGTGCCAGCACCAAAGATCGGGGTATACGGGAGCACGCGAGTGGGCAGTACTTC. The chain links TRBV4-2 to TRBJ2-7; D might be TRBD2 (6 bases). V was trimmed by 7 bases and J by 9 bases, leaving 34 bases between them. The CDR3 has 18 residues. Looked up from germline, CDR1 is LGHNA and CDR2 is YNFKEQ.

The gene calls are TRBV27 and TRBJ2-2, with D possibly matching TRBD1 (6 bases). The CDR3 is made up of 16 amino acids. Germline V CDR1 and CDR2: MNHEY, SMNVEV (reference sequence). Trimming took off 6 bases at V and 5 bases at J, with 19 bases between the two ends. CDR3 sequence reads: CASRTYRAPRTGELFF. The DNA for the CDR3 is TGTGCCAGCAGGACATACAGGGCCCCTCGGACCGGGGAGCTGTTTTTT.

This clone occurred once. The rearrangement joins TRBV28 to TRBJ2-1; D may be TRBD2 (6 bases). V dropped 2 bases and J dropped 15 bases, with 14 bases sitting between them. The germline V gene has CDR1 MDHEN and CDR2 SYDVKM. The CDR3 is 12 residues long. The CDR3 here is CASSLRRGKPFF. CDR3 bases: TGTGCCAGCAGTTTACGGCGGGGTAAGCCGTTCTTC.

A single count supports this clone. The chain uses TRBV7-2 and TRBJ1-4; TRBD1 is a possible D gene (5 bases). The CDR3 has 14 residues. The V gene lost 7 bases and the J gene lost 3 bases, with 12 bases spanning the gap. The germline gives CDR1 SGHTA, CDR2 FQGNSA. CDR3 amino acids: CASTPGGSNEKLFF. DNA for the CDR3: TGTGCCAGCACCCCGGGGGGTTCTAATGAAAAACTGTTTTTT.

The chain combines TRBV5-4 with TRBJ2-1; 8 bases are shared with TRBD2. J was trimmed by 9 bases and V by 10 bases; bases with no gene match: 9. The CDR3 has 12 residues. Germline loops: CDR1 SGHNT, CDR2 YYREEE (reference sequence). The CDR3 sequence: CAPLREEGEQFF. The CDR3 region has the DNA TGTGCCCCCTTGCGGGAGGAGGGTGAGCAGTTCTTC.

This sequence joins TRBV15 and TRBJ2-5; 14 bases match TRBD2. V dropped 1 base and J dropped 5; count of bases not matched to a gene: 15. Looked up from germline, CDR1 is LNHNV and CDR2 is YYDKDF (reference sequence). The CDR3 spans 20 residues. CDR3 amino acids: CATSRAPEPGLAGGLETQYF. The CDR3 DNA is TGTGCCACCAGCAGAGCCCCGGAGCCCGGACTAGCGGGAGGATTGGAGACCCAGTACTTC.

This chain connects TRBV10-3 to TRBJ2-1, with D perhaps matching TRBD2 (6 bases). This CDR3 is built from 17 residues. Germline V gene data show CDR1 as ENHRY and CDR2 as SYGVKD. V was shortened by 3 bases and J by 0 bases, with 15 bases between the two germline ends. This CDR3 is CAISDSGLPSSYNEQFF. The CDR3 coding sequence is TGTGCCATCAGTGACTCGGGACTCCCTAGCTCCTACAATGAGCAGTTCTTC.

The J gene is TRBJ2-7, the V gene TRBV11-3; 14 bases match TRBD2. The V segment lost 1 base and the J segment 5 bases; nucleotides outside the gene matches: 7. The CDR3 covers 17 residues. CDR1 and CDR2 (germline): SGHNT, YENEEA. The DNA for the CDR3 is TGTGCCAGCAGCTTAGGCGGGACTAGCGGGGGCGGCCACGAGCAGTACTTC. It translates to CASSLGGTSGGGHEQYF.

The CDR3 sequence: CASSQGPWVADGENTEAFF. For the CDR3, the DNA is TGTGCCAGCAGCCAGGGGCCTTGGGTCGCGGACGGGGAGAACACTGAAGCTTTCTTT. This sequence joins TRBV11-1 and TRBJ1-1, with TRBD1 as a possible D gene (6 bases). Looked up from germline, CDR1 is SGHAT and CDR2 is FQDESV (reference sequence). V lost 5 bases and J lost 1, with 26 bases in between. CDR3 length: 19 amino acids.

The rearrangement joins TRBV14 to TRBJ2-1; 12 bases map to TRBD2. After removal of 4 bases from V and 7 bases from J, the junction contained 11 bases not matched to a gene. CDR3 length equals 17 residues. Looked up from germline, CDR1 is SGHDN and CDR2 is FVKESK. This CDR3 is CASSLSGQGTSGNEQFF. CDR3 sequence (DNA): TGTGCCAGCAGCCTAAGCGGACAGGGGACTAGCGGGAATGAGCAGTTCTTC.

The gene calls are TRBV5-5 and TRBJ2-1, with TRBD2 matching over 13 bases. The CDR3 extends over 17 amino acids. Germline trimming cut 4 bases from V and 6 bases from J; bases unmatched to any gene: 10. Germline lookup yields CDR1 SGHKS and CDR2 YYEKEE (reference sequence). The CDR3 loop reads CASSPFARTSGGNEQFF. The CDR3 region has the DNA TGTGCCAGCAGCCCTTTTGCCCGGACTAGCGGGGGCAATGAGCAGTTCTTC.

This clone was detected only once. The chain combines TRBV7-9 with TRBJ2-7, with 7 bases aligning to TRBD1. The germline gives CDR1 SEHNR, CDR2 FQNEAQ (reference sequence). Trimming at V came to 5 bases and at J to 3 bases, leaving 10 bases not matched to a gene. The CDR3 has 15 residues. This CDR3 is CASSRTTGLGYEQYF. The CDR3, as DNA: TGTGCCAGCAGCCGGACGACAGGGCTTGGCTACGAGCAGTACTTC.

This clone was counted once. The V and J genes are TRBV4-1 and TRBJ1-5, with 10 nucleotides matching TRBD1. Per the germline V gene, CDR1 is MGHRA and CDR2 is YSYEKL. J was trimmed by 5 bases and V by 0 bases; bases with no gene match: 7. This CDR3 is built from 17 residues. The CDR3 bases are TGCGCCAGCAGCCAAGATCCGGACAGGGGGGCCCATCAGCCCCAGCATTTT. This encodes CASSQDPDRGAHQPQHF.

This clone occurred once. V usage is TRBV19 and J usage is TRBJ1-1; weak D call: TRBD1 (5 bases). Between the trimmed V and J ends, which lost 4 bases and 0 bases, there was a span of 9 bases. The germline V gene encodes CDR1 LNHDA and CDR2 SQIVND (reference sequence). This CDR3 contains 14 residues. The CDR3 loop reads CASSTDILNTEAFF. The DNA for the CDR3 is TGTGCCAGTAGTACGGACATTCTGAACACTGAAGCTTTCTTT.

The V and J genes are TRBV27 and TRBJ2-1, with 13 positions matching TRBD2. With 6 bases clipped from V and 5 bases from J, the junction kept 10 bases outside the gene matches. Germline V lookup: CDR1 MNHEY, CDR2 SMNVEV (reference sequence). There are 17 residues in the CDR3. CDR3 nucleotide sequence: TGTGCCAGCAGGACCTTGGGACTAGCGGGACCCAACAATGAGCAGTTCTTC. Translating it yields CASRTLGLAGPNNEQFF.

The chain has TRBV4-2 and TRBJ2-5; 9 nucleotides agree with TRBD2. V shed 0 bases, J shed 3 bases, and the junction held 8 bases outside the gene matches. The CDR3 extends over 17 amino acids. Germline V gene lookup returns CDR1 LGHNA and CDR2 YNFKEQ. In DNA form, the CDR3 reads TGTGCCAGCAGCCAAGATAATTTAGCGGGAGAGGAAGAGACCCAGTACTTC. This gives the protein CASSQDNLAGEEETQYF.

The chain carries TRBV10-3 and TRBJ2-7; 10 bases fit TRBD2. Per the germline V gene, CDR1 is ENHRY and CDR2 is SYGVKD. The CDR3 sequence is 15 residues long. J was trimmed by 3 bases and V by 6 bases; bases with no gene match: 8. The CDR3 protein is CAISEGLADIYEQYF. The CDR3 DNA sequence: TGTGCCATCAGCGAAGGACTAGCGGACATCTACGAGCAGTACTTC.

J is TRBJ2-3 and V is TRBV4-1, with D perhaps TRBD2 (5 bases). Deletions cut 1 base from V and 4 bases from J, with 15 bases between. Germline CDR1 and CDR2: MGHRA and YSYEKL. The CDR3 has 16 amino acids. CDR3 protein: CASSQGRTGLADTQYF. In DNA, the CDR3 is TGCGCCAGCAGCCAAGGCCGTACGGGGTTGGCAGATACGCAGTATTTT.

The chain carries TRBV28 and TRBJ2-7; a possible D gene is TRBD2 (6 bases). Trimming removed 6 bases from V and 2 bases from J, with 17 bases in between. CDR3 size: 15 residues. The V gene's germline CDR1 is MDHEN and CDR2 SYDVKM. The CDR3 bases are TGTGCCAGCAGCCCCGTGGGGGGACGACCCTACGAGCAGTACTTC. It is translated as CASSPVGGRPYEQYF.

The chain carries TRBV27 and TRBJ2-1; 7 nucleotides match TRBD1. The CDR3 runs to 16 residues. CDR1 and CDR2 (germline): MNHEY, SMNVEV (reference sequence). The J segment lost 9 bases and the V segment lost 6 bases, leaving 17 bases of the junction unmatched. The chain's CDR3 is CASRPPGQAAHSEQFF. The CDR3 region has the DNA TGTGCCAGCAGGCCCCCCGGACAGGCCGCACATAGTGAGCAGTTCTTC.

This chain joins TRBV27 and TRBJ1-1, with D possibly being TRBD1 (5 bases). This CDR3 comprises 17 residues. V dropped 4 bases and J dropped 4 bases, with 22 bases sitting between them. CDR1 and CDR2 (germline): MNHEY, SMNVEV (reference sequence). Here the CDR3 DNA reads TGTGCCAGCAGTTCACACGCACCAACCGACAGAGTCACTGAAGCTTTCTTT. Amino acids: CASSSHAPTDRVTEAFF.

The chain joins TRBV4-2 to TRBJ2-5, with a weak D call TRBD2 (5 bases). Germline V CDR1 and CDR2: LGHNA, YNFKEQ. The CDR3 length is 14 residues. V was shortened by 0 bases and J by 5 bases, with 10 bases between the two germline ends. The CDR3 DNA sequence: TGTGCCAGCAGCCAAGATCCTAGCTTCGAGACCCAGTACTTC. Encoded protein: CASSQDPSFETQYF.

The genes are TRBV28 and TRBJ2-7; 7 bases are a match to TRBD2. J gave up 7 bases and V 3 bases, and 6 bases lay outside the gene matches. CDR3 length: 13 amino acids. In germline, CDR1 is MDHEN, CDR2 SYDVKM. The CDR3 is CASSFRLAQEQYF. The CDR3 coding sequence is TGTGCCAGCAGTTTTCGACTAGCTCAAGAGCAGTACTTC.

This sequence joins TRBV19 and TRBJ2-1, with 10 bases that match TRBD2. This CDR3 spans 17 amino acids. The J segment lost 0 bases and the V segment lost 4 bases, leaving 6 bases of the junction unmatched. The germline gives CDR1 LNHDA, CDR2 SQIVND (reference sequence). CDR3 nucleotide sequence: TGTGCCAGTAGTACGCCCCCTAGCGGGAGCTCCTACAATGAGCAGTTCTTC. It encodes CASSTPPSGSSYNEQFF.